This paragraph covers one T cell receptor (beta chain) sequence. This sample is drawn from a study of blood T cell repertoires in COVID-19. Germline V gives CDR1 SNHLY, CDR2 FYNNEI. V gave up 4 bases and J gave up 0 bases, with 11 bases separating them. CDR3 length equals 15 residues. The assay was immunoSEQ multiplex PCR, and TCRdb's table has in-frame clones only and misses some. This table has fewer than 120,000 clones, nearly 90% appearing once. The genes are TRBV2 and TRBJ2-3; the D gene is possibly TRBD2 (6 bases). The source material was peripheral blood. The TCR originated in a human donor in a cohort sampled during active COVID-19. The CDR3 sequence is CASSVTRRSTDTQYF. For the CDR3, the DNA is TGTGCCAGCAGTGTGACTAGACGGAGCACAGATACGCAGTATTTT.